This TCR beta chain was sequenced during a study of blood T cell repertoires in COVID-19. The repertoire was sequenced with immunoSEQ multiplex PCR; TCRdb's copy has only in-frame clones and lacks some. Here the sample spans 100,000 to 150,000 clones, approximately 90% being singletons. Trimming cost V 2 bases and J 6 bases; bases outside gene matches: 7. Germline assignment: CDR1 SQVTM and CDR2 ANQGSEA. The CDR3 length is 14 residues. A word on this clone: In the same sample, other DNA sequences code for this CDR3.

Material: peripheral blood. The chain employs TRBV29-1 and TRBJ2-1; TRBD2 matches at 7 bases. The sequence came from a human donor in a cohort sampled during active COVID-19. CDR3 nucleotides: TGCAGCGTTGAAACCAGCGGGATCGGCAATGAGCAGTTCTTC. This encodes CSVETSGIGNEQFF.